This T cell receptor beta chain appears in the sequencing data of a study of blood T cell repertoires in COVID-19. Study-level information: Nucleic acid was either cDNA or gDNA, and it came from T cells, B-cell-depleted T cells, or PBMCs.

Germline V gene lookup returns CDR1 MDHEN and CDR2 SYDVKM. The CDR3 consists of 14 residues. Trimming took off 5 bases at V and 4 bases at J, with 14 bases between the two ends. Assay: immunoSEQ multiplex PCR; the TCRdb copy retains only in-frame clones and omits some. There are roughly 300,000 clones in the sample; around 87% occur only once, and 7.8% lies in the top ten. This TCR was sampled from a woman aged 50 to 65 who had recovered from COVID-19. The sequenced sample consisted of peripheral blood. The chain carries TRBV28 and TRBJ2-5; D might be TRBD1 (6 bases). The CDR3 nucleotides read TGTGCCAGCAGTGCCCCCGGGACAAGAGAGACCCAGTACTTC. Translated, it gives CASSAPGTRETQYF.